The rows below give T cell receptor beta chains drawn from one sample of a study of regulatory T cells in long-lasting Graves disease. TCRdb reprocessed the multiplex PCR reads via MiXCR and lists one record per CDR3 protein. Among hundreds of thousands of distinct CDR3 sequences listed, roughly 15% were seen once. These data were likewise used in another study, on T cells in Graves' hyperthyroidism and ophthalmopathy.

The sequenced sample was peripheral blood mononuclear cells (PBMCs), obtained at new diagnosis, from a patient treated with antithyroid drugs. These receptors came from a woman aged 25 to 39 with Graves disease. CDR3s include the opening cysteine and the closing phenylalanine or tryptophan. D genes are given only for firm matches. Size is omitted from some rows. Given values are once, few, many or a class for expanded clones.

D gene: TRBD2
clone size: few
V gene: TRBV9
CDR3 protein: CASAAGGLNEQFF

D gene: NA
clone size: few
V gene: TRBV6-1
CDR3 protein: CASSEQVNQPQHF

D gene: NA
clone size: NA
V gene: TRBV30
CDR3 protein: CAWRLDANTGELFF

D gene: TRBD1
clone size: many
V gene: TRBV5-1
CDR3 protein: CASSSRTGKSLNTEAFF

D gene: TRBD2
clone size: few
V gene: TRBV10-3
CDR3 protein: CAISPRTSGPLPDTQYF

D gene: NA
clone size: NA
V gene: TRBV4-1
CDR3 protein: CASSLQTGPQYEQYF

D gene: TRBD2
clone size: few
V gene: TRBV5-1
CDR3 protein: CASNLNPLAGGGNIQYF

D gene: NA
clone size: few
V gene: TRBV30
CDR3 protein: CAWRIGNTIYF

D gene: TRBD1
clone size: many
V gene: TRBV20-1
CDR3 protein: CSAGGQILNTEAFF

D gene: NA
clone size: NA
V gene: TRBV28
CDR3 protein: CASSLIGTRGSTIYF

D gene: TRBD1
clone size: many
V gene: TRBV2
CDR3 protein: CASSETPYSTGGAFF

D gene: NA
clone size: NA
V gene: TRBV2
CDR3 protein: CASRVTILQTEPQHF

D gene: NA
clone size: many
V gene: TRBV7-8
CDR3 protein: CAISPRGYNEQFF

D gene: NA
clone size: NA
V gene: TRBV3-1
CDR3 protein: CASSQREVRSTEAFF

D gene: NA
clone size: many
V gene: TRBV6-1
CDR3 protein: CASSEALLQETQYF

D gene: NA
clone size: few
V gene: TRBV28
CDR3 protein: CASSPGQPYGGYTF

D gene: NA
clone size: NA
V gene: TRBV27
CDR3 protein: CASSPSLQGQETQYF

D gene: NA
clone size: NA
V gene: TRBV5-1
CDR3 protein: CASSLGNRVGEQFF

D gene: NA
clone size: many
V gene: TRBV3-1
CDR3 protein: CASSPAGDEQFF

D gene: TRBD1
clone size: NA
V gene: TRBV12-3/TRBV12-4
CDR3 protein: CASSLRDRGSYNSPLHF

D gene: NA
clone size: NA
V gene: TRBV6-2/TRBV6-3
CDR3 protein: CATTGSRWTQYF

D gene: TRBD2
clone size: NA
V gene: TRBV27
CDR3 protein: CASSLSYSGSSYEQYF

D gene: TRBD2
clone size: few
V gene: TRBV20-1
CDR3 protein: CSASPSGSYNEQFF